A selection of T cell receptor beta chains follows, all from one sample in a study of cytomegalovirus exposure and HLA in healthy donors. TCRdb's copy holds only in-frame clones and misses some; the assay was immunoSEQ multiplex PCR. The table lists 350,000 or so clones, about nine tenths of them singletons. Sequencing input: PBMCs. The source is a woman aged 18-29 years in good health and CMV-seronegative. Each CDR3 is given with its conserved first and last residue. D genes are given only for firm matches. Not all rows give a size; the values are once, few, many and, for expanded clones, a class.

abundance | j_gene | v_gene | d_gene | CDR3nt | CDR3aa
. | TRBJ2-3 | TRBV4-2 | . | TGTGCCAGCAGCCAAGGGCCTAGCGCGGCAGATACGCAGTATTTT | CASSQGPSAADTQYF
. | TRBJ2-1 | TRBV9 | TRBD2 | TGTGCCAGCAGCTTTCTAGCGGGAGTTGACAATGAGCAGTTCTTC | CASSFLAGVDNEQFF
. | TRBJ2-1 | TRBV14 | TRBD2 | TGTGCCAGCAGCCCATACGGGACTAGCGGGAGAGCGGAGCAGTTCTTC | CASSPYGTSGRAEQFF
. | TRBJ2-2 | TRBV7-3 | . | TGTGCCAGCAGCTCCCTAGCTACCGGGGAGCTGTTTTTT | CASSSLATGELFF
. | TRBJ2-7 | TRBV6-5 | . | TGTGCCAGCAGTTACCTTGGGGGGGGCTTACGCGAGCAGTACTTC | CASSYLGGGLREQYF
. | TRBJ2-7 | TRBV7-6 | . | TGTGCCAGCAGCTTAAGTCAGACAGCCTCCTACGAGCAGTACTTC | CASSLSQTASYEQYF
. | TRBJ2-1 | TRBV18 | TRBD2 | TGTGCCAGCTCACCAGGCGGGAGCAACGCCTACAATGAGCAGTTCTTC | CASSPGGSNAYNEQFF
. | TRBJ2-5 | TRBV9 | TRBD2 | TGTGCCAGCAGCGTAGCCCCTAGCGGGAGAGAGACCCAGTACTTC | CASSVAPSGRETQYF
. | TRBJ2-7 | TRBV5-1 | TRBD2 | TGCGCCAGCAGCTTGATTGGCGCAGGGACTAGCGGGAGGGCCAACGAGCAGTACTTC | CASSLIGAGTSGRANEQYF
. | TRBJ2-5 | TRBV5-4 | TRBD2 | TGTGCCAGCAGCTCACTAGCGGTAGGGAAAGAGACCCAGTACTTC | CASSSLAVGKETQYF
. | TRBJ1-1 | TRBV27 | . | TGTGCCTGTCGGGGAGTACAGAACACTGAAGCTTTCTTT | CACRGVQNTEAFF
. | TRBJ1-1 | TRBV20-1 | . | TGCAGTTGCGCCTTGAACACTGAAGCTTTCTTT | CSCALNTEAFF
. | TRBJ1-4 | TRBV7-8 | . | TGTGCCAGCACGGACTTAAGCGAAAAACTGTTTTTT | CASTDLSEKLFF
. | TRBJ2-3 | TRBV13 | TRBD2 | TGTGCCAGCAGCTTATGGCTAGCGGACACAGATACGCAGTATTTT | CASSLWLADTDTQYF
. | TRBJ2-7 | TRBV15 | . | TGTGCCACCAGCAGGGAGGGCAGCGAGCAGTACTTC | CATSREGSEQYF
. | TRBJ2-7 | TRBV6-1 | TRBD1 | TGTGCCAGCAGATTACGCCGGGACAGTTACGAGCAGTACTTC | CASRLRRDSYEQYF
. | TRBJ1-5 | TRBV18 | . | TGTGCCAGCTCAGGCGAGGCAGGGAATCAGCCCCAGCATTTT | CASSGEAGNQPQHF
. | TRBJ1-3 | TRBV5-1 | . | TGCGCCAGCAGCAATCCCGGTCGACAGGAAAAATCTGGAAACACCATATATTTT | CASSNPGRQEKSGNTIYF
. | TRBJ2-7 | TRBV7-2 | TRBD2 | TGTGCCAGCAGCCAATCGCCCTCTAGCGGAGTCTACGAGCAGTACTTC | CASSQSPSSGVYEQYF
. | TRBJ2-3 | TRBV28 | TRBD1 | TGTGCCAGCAGCGAGGACAGGCCTAGCACAGATACGCAGTATTTT | CASSEDRPSTDTQYF
. | TRBJ2-5 | TRBV7-3 | TRBD1 | TGTGCCAGCAGCTTAACAGGGACAGGCCAAGAGACCCAGTACTTC | CASSLTGTGQETQYF
. | TRBJ2-6 | TRBV18 | TRBD1 | TGTGCCAGCTCACCTTTTCGACAGGGGCCGGGGGCCAACGTCCTGACTTTC | CASSPFRQGPGANVLTF
. | TRBJ1-5 | TRBV29-1 | . | TGCAGCGCCTGGACAGACCCCAATCAGCCCCAGCATTTT | CSAWTDPNQPQHF
. | TRBJ2-7 | TRBV5-8 | . | TGTGCCAGCAGCTTGGTCCCGGGGAGCTCCTACGAGCAGTACTTC | CASSLVPGSSYEQYF
. | TRBJ2-3 | TRBV2 | . | TGTGCCAGCAGTGAAGCGACAGAGAGCACAGATACGCAGTATTTT | CASSEATESTDTQYF
. | TRBJ2-7 | TRBV9 | . | TGTGCCAGCAGCGTAGACCCTAGCGACTCCTACGAGCAGTACTTC | CASSVDPSDSYEQYF
. | TRBJ2-1 | TRBV6-5 | TRBD2 | TGTGCCAGCAATGACTTGGGGGGGGGCAATGAGCAGTTCTTC | CASNDLGGGNEQFF
. | TRBJ2-1 | TRBV9 | TRBD2 | TGTGCCAGCAGCGTAGGGCTAGCGGGAGGGCAGGAGCAGTTCTTC | CASSVGLAGGQEQFF
. | TRBJ1-1 | TRBV7-3 | TRBD1 | TGTGCCAGCAGCGCCAGGGGGGCTAACACTGAAGCTTTCTTT | CASSARGANTEAFF
. | TRBJ1-2 | TRBV13 | TRBD1 | TGTGCCAGCAGCTTATTTGCGGCAGGGGGACGGAACTATGGCTACACCTTC | CASSLFAAGGRNYGYTF
. | TRBJ2-1 | TRBV19 | TRBD2 | TGTGCCAGTAGTCAACGACTAGCGGGAGGGGGTAATGAGCAGTTCTTC | CASSQRLAGGGNEQFF
. | TRBJ2-7 | TRBV13 | TRBD2 | TGTGCCAGCAGGAAAGCGGGAGGGACCCCCTACGAGCAGTACTTC | CASRKAGGTPYEQYF
. | TRBJ2-3 | TRBV7-2 | TRBD2 | TGTGCCAGCAGCTTAGCCGGACTAGCGGGAAGGGTAGATACGCAGTATTTT | CASSLAGLAGRVDTQYF
. | TRBJ2-3 | TRBV29-1 | TRBD2 | TGCGCAGAGGCGGGGGGGCGCACAGATACGCAGTATTTT | CAEAGGRTDTQYF
. | TRBJ2-1 | TRBV27 | . | TGTGCCTGCCGATTACAGGGAACCTCCTACAATGAGCAGTTCTTC | CACRLQGTSYNEQFF
. | TRBJ1-4 | TRBV11-2 | . | TGTGCCAGCAGCTTAGGCCCCCTGGCAAAACTGTTTTTT | CASSLGPLAKLFF
. | TRBJ1-1 | TRBV18 | TRBD1 | TGTGCCAGCTCACCTTCAACAGGGGAAACTGAAGCTTTCTTT | CASSPSTGETEAFF
. | TRBJ2-7 | TRBV15 | TRBD1 | TGTGCCACCAGCAGAGATCTTGGGACAGGGGCCTACGAGCAGTACTTC | CATSRDLGTGAYEQYF
. | TRBJ1-2 | TRBV15 | . | TGTGCCACCAGCAGAGATTATGCCGGACCAGAGGGCTATGGCTACACCTTC | CATSRDYAGPEGYGYTF
. | TRBJ2-7 | TRBV29-1 | TRBD2 | TGCAGCGTTGCCAGGGCGGGGGGATACGAGCAGTACTTC | CSVARAGGYEQYF
once | TRBJ2-7 | TRBV5-1 | TRBD1 | TGCGCCAGCAGCTTTGGGACAGGGGCACGGGAGCAGTACTTC | CASSFGTGAREQYF
. | TRBJ2-1 | TRBV5-1 | TRBD2 | TGCGCCAGCAGCTGGGGGGGAGGCAACAATGAGCAGTTCTTC | CASSWGGGNNEQFF
. | TRBJ2-7 | TRBV7-2 | . | TGTGCCAGCAGCTTTGGGGGGGCGTACGAGCAGTACTTC | CASSFGGAYEQYF
. | TRBJ2-1 | TRBV6-1 | TRBD2 | TGTGCCAGCAGGCCATCTAGCGGGAGTAGGTATGAGCAGTTCTTC | CASRPSSGSRYEQFF